The table lists the clone carrying this T cell receptor beta chain with a few counts. V was cut by 6 bases and J by 2 bases, with 12 bases left in between. The CDR3 spans 14 residues. Germline V gives CDR1 SEHNR, CDR2 FQNEAQ (reference sequence). TCRdb re-analysed the RT-PCR reads in MiXCR, keeping a single row per CDR3 protein. The sample comprises 400,000 to 650,000 distinct CDR3 sequences, approximately 7.3% of which are singletons, and about an eighth rests with the top ten. This specimen belongs to a study of response to subunit inactivated influenza vaccine. The TCR originated in a man aged 45 to 70 who received an inactivated influenza vaccine. The V call is TRBV7-9, the J call TRBJ2-3, with D perhaps TRBD2 (6 bases). Material: PBMCs from blood, obtained around 25 months after vaccination. CDR3 region: CASRRGLNTDTQYF. Written as DNA, the CDR3 is TGTGCCAGCAGACGGGGACTGAACACAGATACGCAGTATTTT.